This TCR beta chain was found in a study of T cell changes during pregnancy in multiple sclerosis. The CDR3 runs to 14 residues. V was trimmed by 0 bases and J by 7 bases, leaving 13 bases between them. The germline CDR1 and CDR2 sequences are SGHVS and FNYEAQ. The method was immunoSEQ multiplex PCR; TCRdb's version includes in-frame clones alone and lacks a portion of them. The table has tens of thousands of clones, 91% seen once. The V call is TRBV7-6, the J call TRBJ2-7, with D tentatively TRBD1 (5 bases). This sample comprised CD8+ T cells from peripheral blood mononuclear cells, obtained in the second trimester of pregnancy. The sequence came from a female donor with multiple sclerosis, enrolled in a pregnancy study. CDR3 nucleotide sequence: TGTGCCAGCAGCTTAGCGGCCAGGGCTGGTGAGCAGTACTTC. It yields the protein CASSLAARAGEQYF.